The clone carrying this T cell receptor beta chain was detected ten times or more. The antigen remains undetermined. Individual cDNA molecules each carried unique molecular identifiers attached by the library. MiXCR, applied by TCRdb to the RACE reads, yields one record per CDR3 protein. The data contain tens of thousands of distinct CDR3 sequences, about 3.7% of them singletons. The sample originates from a study of human T cells and chemical hapten exposure. Looking at the study overall: Variation in per-sample TCR yields came mainly from small pooled library volume differences. Findings of the study overall: DPC sensitization left the count of TCRs above 1 in 1000 unchanged.

This CDR3 has 13 residues. The V gene lost 5 bases and the J gene lost 4 bases, with 10 bases spanning the gap. Noted time point: healthy volunteer bleed at 6 weeks. Before extraction, the whole blood was not fractionated, and total RNA was taken from it. The chain combines TRBV12-3 or TRBV12-4 with TRBJ2-3; D gene ambiguous. This receptor was taken from a human donor in good health. Some clones in this sample may be carry-over from other donors' samples. What was sequenced was whole blood. CDR3 sequence: CASSPQVPDTQYF. The CDR3 region has the DNA TGTGCCAGCAGTCCCCAGGTGCCAGATACGCAGTATTTT.